One and the same sample provided the 28 T cell receptor beta chains below, sequenced in a study of shared clonotypes between healthy human individuals. Profiling relied on immunoSEQ multiplex PCR, and the TCRdb table lists in-frame clones only, not all of them. The profile shows some 2.4 million clones, 93% of them singletons. The sequencing input was naive CD4+ T cells from PBMCs. Specified subset: CD45RA+ positively selected. These receptors were collected from a man aged 18 to 30 in good health. Some clones in this sample may be carry-over from other donors' samples.

This clone was detected once. The CDR3 bases are TGCAGCGCTGGACGGCGTTCAGATGGCTACACCTTC. Translating gives CSAGRRSDGYTF. The V gene is TRBV29-1, the J gene TRBJ1-2; D gene uncertain. The CDR3 totals 12 residues. CDR1 is SQVTM, CDR2 ANQGSEA, per germline. Deletions cut 7 bases from V and 6 bases from J, with 15 bases between.

The chain carries TRBV2 and TRBJ2-7; D not certain. Germline V gives CDR1 SNHLY, CDR2 FYNNEI. The CDR3 is 14 residues long. Trimming took off 2 bases at V and 2 bases at J, with 10 bases between the two ends. CDR3 DNA: TGTGCCAGCAGTGAAACCCATGGTCCCTACGAGCAGTACTTC. Translating it yields CASSETHGPYEQYF.

V and J are TRBV28 and TRBJ2-3; 12 bases match TRBD2. After removal of 5 bases from V and 4 bases from J, the junction contained 7 bases not matched to a gene. There are 16 residues in the CDR3. Per the germline V gene, CDR1 is MDHEN and CDR2 is SYDVKM. CDR3 sequence: CASSTRTSGIADTQYF. DNA for the CDR3: TGTGCCAGCAGTACCAGGACTAGCGGGATTGCAGATACGCAGTATTTT.

There are a few counts of this clone. The chain links TRBV11-2 to TRBJ1-1; D remains ambiguous. The germline V gene encodes CDR1 SGHAT and CDR2 FQNNGV. V gave up 5 bases and J gave up 6 bases, with 4 bases separating them. The CDR3 spans 10 residues. The CDR3 nucleotides read TGTGCCAGCAGCCCAGCTGAAGCTTTCTTT. Amino acid sequence: CASSPAEAFF.

The chain combines TRBV5-1 with TRBJ2-1; TRBD1 matches 7 bases. CDR3 length: 14 amino acids. Germline values: CDR1 SGHRS, CDR2 YFSETQ. The V gene end was trimmed by 4 bases and the J gene end by 5 bases; junction bases not matched to a gene: 6. CDR3: CASSTGQPNNEQFF. The CDR3 coding sequence is TGCGCCAGCAGCACGGGACAGCCAAACAATGAGCAGTTCTTC. Full variable domain (remainder filled in from reference TRBV5-1 and TRBJ2-1): KAGVTQTPRYLIKTRGQQVTLSCSPISGHRSVSWYQQTPGQGLQFLFEYFSETQRNKGNFPGRFSGRQFSNSRSEMNVSTLELGDSALYLCASSTGQPNNEQFFGPGTRLTVL.

The rearrangement joins TRBV6-4 to TRBJ1-2; 7 bases line up with TRBD1. Germline lookup yields CDR1 MRHNA and CDR2 SNTAGT. J gave up 4 bases and V 4 bases, and 0 bases lay outside the gene matches. This CDR3 contains 12 residues. CDR3 amino acids: CASSAGGYGYTF. CDR3 nucleotides: TGTGCCAGCAGTGCAGGGGGCTATGGCTACACCTTC.

The chain uses TRBV18 and TRBJ1-1; 10 bases agree with TRBD1. Unmatched junction bases numbered 8, after V lost 0 bases and J lost 4 bases. CDR3 length equals 17 residues. CDR1 is KGHSH and CDR2 is LQKENI in the germline V gene. The CDR3 is CASSPPNKGQGGTEAFF. Written as DNA, the CDR3 is TGTGCCAGCTCACCACCGAACAAAGGACAGGGGGGCACTGAAGCTTTCTTT.

CDR3 residues: CASREGTKGETQYF. For the CDR3, the DNA is TGTGCCAGCCGAGAGGGCACCAAGGGAGAGACCCAGTACTTC. This chain links TRBV6-6 with TRBJ2-5, with TRBD2 as a possible D gene (5 bases). CDR3 size: 14 residues. From germline, CDR1 is MNHNY and CDR2 SVGAGI (reference sequence). The V and J ends lost 8 bases and 4 bases respectively, with 17 bases between them.

The chain has TRBV27 and TRBJ2-7, with 7 nucleotides matching TRBD2. V dropped 3 bases and J dropped 2; count of bases not matched to a gene: 19. The V gene's germline CDR1 is MNHEY and CDR2 SMNVEV (reference sequence). This CDR3 has 19 residues. CDR3: CASSFGRNVGWDLAYEQYF. The DNA of the CDR3 is TGTGCCAGCAGTTTCGGGAGGAACGTTGGTTGGGACCTTGCCTACGAGCAGTACTTC.

The sample holds one count of this clone. Mismatch with germline at one junction end may stem from a read error. The chain carries TRBV29-1 and TRBJ2-1; no firm D call. Germline V gene data show CDR1 as SQVTM and CDR2 as ANQGSEA. There are 12 residues in the CDR3. CDR3 sequence: CSVEEEAAVEFF. The CDR3 DNA reads TGCAGCGTCGAAGAAGAGGCGGCAGTAGAGTTCTTC.

The gene calls are TRBV2 and TRBJ1-5; no reliable D call. Per the germline V gene, CDR1 is SNHLY and CDR2 is FYNNEI. This CDR3 is 15 amino acids long. The V end was cut by 6 bases, the J end by 2 bases, with 14 bases between. Here the CDR3 DNA reads TGTGCCAGCAGGACGACAACCCAAGGCAATCAGCCCCAGCATTTT. Its translation: CASRTTTQGNQPQHF. Filled out from reference TRBV2 and TRBJ1-5, the complete variable domain reads EPEVTQTPSHQVTQMGQEVILRCVPISNHLYFYWYRQILGQKVEFLVSFYNNEISEKSEIFDDQFSVERPDGSNFTLKIRSTKLEDSAMYFCASRTTTQGNQPQHFGDGTRLSIL.

On this clone: Distinct nucleotide sequences in the sample also encode this CDR3. The rearrangement links TRBV2 to TRBJ2-1; the D gene is possibly TRBD1 (5 bases). CDR3 length: 13 amino acids. Trimming took 4 bases from V and 4 from J, leaving 8 bases between them. Germline V gene lookup returns CDR1 SNHLY and CDR2 FYNNEI. Here the CDR3 reads CASSGDSYNEQFF. DNA for the CDR3: TGTGCCAGCAGTGGAGACAGTTACAATGAGCAGTTCTTC.

This clone occurred once. The chain links TRBV4-1 to TRBJ2-7; 9 bases are a match to TRBD2. CDR3 size: 19 residues. Germline values: CDR1 MGHRA, CDR2 YSYEKL. Trimming removed 1 base from V and 1 base from J; junction bases left unmatched: 14. This CDR3 reads CASSQVGAGGRERSYEQYF. In DNA, the CDR3 is TGCGCCAGCAGCCAAGTCGGAGCGGGAGGAAGAGAAAGGTCCTACGAGCAGTACTTC.

About this clone itself: This specimen includes other DNA sequences encoding the same CDR3. The chain joins TRBV5-1 to TRBJ1-1; D remains unclear. This CDR3 has 14 amino acids. CDR1 and CDR2 from the germline V gene are SGHRS and YFSETQ. Deletions cut 2 bases from V and 0 bases from J, with 8 bases between. CDR3 in amino acids: CASSFGDLNTEAFF. The CDR3 DNA reads as TGCGCCAGCAGCTTCGGTGATCTGAACACTGAAGCTTTCTTT.

The CDR3 loop reads CASSIVRGSLGYGYTF. In DNA, the CDR3 is TGTGCCAGTAGTATAGTGCGGGGGTCCCTCGGCTATGGCTACACCTTC. The V and J genes are TRBV19 and TRBJ1-2; a weak D match, TRBD1 (5 bases). In germline, CDR1 is LNHDA, CDR2 SQIVND (reference sequence). This CDR3 spans 16 amino acids. V lost 1 base, J lost 4 bases, and 16 bases lay in between.

Worth noting for this clone: This CDR3 is also generated by other DNA sequences in the sample. The rearrangement links TRBV5-1 to TRBJ1-1; D ambiguous. The germline gives CDR1 SGHRS, CDR2 YFSETQ. With 4 bases removed from V and 3 bases from J, the gap between germline ends came to 10 bases. CDR3 length: 13 amino acids. Here the CDR3 DNA reads TGCGCCAGCAGCCTGGGATGGGACACTGAAGCTTTCTTT. It codes for CASSLGWDTEAFF. Variable domain in full (rest from reference TRBV5-1 and TRBJ1-1): KAGVTQTPRYLIKTRGQQVTLSCSPISGHRSVSWYQQTPGQGLQFLFEYFSETQRNKGNFPGRFSGRQFSNSRSEMNVSTLELGDSALYLCASSLGWDTEAFFGQGTRLTVV.

The rearrangement joins TRBV6-1 to TRBJ2-5; no firm D call. V lost 3 bases, J lost 3 bases, and 8 bases lay in between. Germline V gene lookup returns CDR1 MNHNS and CDR2 SASEGT. The CDR3 runs to 13 residues. CDR3 residues: CASSDDREETQYF. Here the CDR3 DNA reads TGTGCCAGCAGTGACGACCGGGAAGAGACCCAGTACTTC.

This clone was detected once. The chain recombines TRBV5-1 with TRBJ2-7; 9 nucleotides agree with TRBD1. The CDR3 is 16 residues long. CDR1 SGHRS and CDR2 YFSETQ come from the germline V gene. Losses at the gene ends were 2 bases for V and 2 bases for J; bases not matched to a gene: 8. The CDR3 here is CASSFRQGGPPYEQYF. CDR3 DNA sequence: TGCGCCAGCAGCTTCCGACAGGGGGGGCCTCCCTACGAGCAGTACTTC.

V and J are TRBV21-1 and TRBJ1-2. TRBV21-1 is a pseudogene. The CDR3 covers 13 residues. This chain's CDR3 is CASIPPENYGYTF. The DNA for the CDR3 is TGTGCCAGCATCCCCCCGGAAAACTATGGCTACACCTTC.

The rearrangement links TRBV4-1 to TRBJ2-1, with 7 bases that match TRBD1. Germline V gene data show CDR1 as MGHRA and CDR2 as YSYEKL. Losses at the gene ends were 3 bases for V and 5 bases for J; bases not matched to a gene: 10. The CDR3 runs to 16 residues. The CDR3 region has the DNA TGCGCCAGCAGCCACCCGGGACAGCAACGAGACAATGAGCAGTTCTTC. This codes for CASSHPGQQRDNEQFF.

The chain has TRBV18 and TRBJ2-4; D might be TRBD1 or TRBD2, each matching 5 bases. Per germline, CDR1 KGHSH and CDR2 LQKENI. V dropped 0 bases and J dropped 6 bases, with 15 bases sitting between them. There are 16 residues in the CDR3. CDR3 residues: CASSPPSGAGRNIQYF. In DNA form, the CDR3 reads TGTGCCAGCTCACCACCTTCCGGGGCAGGTAGAAACATTCAGTACTTC.

The chain carries TRBV11-3 and TRBJ2-1, with 7 bases lining up with TRBD2. Germline V gives CDR1 SGHNT, CDR2 YENEEA. Trimming took 1 base from V and 0 from J; bases not matched to a gene: 6. This CDR3 region has 17 residues. The CDR3 nucleotides are TGTGCCAGCAGCTTAGGTAGCGGGTTCGGCTCCTACAATGAGCAGTTCTTC. The encoded protein is CASSLGSGFGSYNEQFF.

This clone has only one observation. The chain combines TRBV5-1 with TRBJ2-3, with D hard to call. Trimming shortened V by 1 base and J by 2 bases, and 11 bases separated the two germline ends. Germline CDR1 reads SGHRS; CDR2 reads YFSETQ. CDR3 length: 15 amino acids. The CDR3 DNA reads TGCGCCAGCAGCTTGTACTCGTCCGACACAGATACGCAGTATTTT. Translated, it gives CASSLYSSDTDTQYF. Looking up the rest from reference TRBV5-1 and TRBJ2-3 gives the full variable domain: KAGVTQTPRYLIKTRGQQVTLSCSPISGHRSVSWYQQTPGQGLQFLFEYFSETQRNKGNFPGRFSGRQFSNSRSEMNVSTLELGDSALYLCASSLYSSDTDTQYFGPGTRLTVL.

The chain recombines TRBV7-6 with TRBJ2-7, with TRBD1 matching 8 bases. Germline CDR1 is SGHVS and CDR2 is FNYEAQ. CDR3 length equals 15 residues. Germline trimming cut 2 bases from V and 2 bases from J; bases unmatched to any gene: 5. In DNA, the CDR3 is TGTGCCAGCAGCTTACTCGGACAGGGAACCTACGAGCAGTACTTC. Its translation: CASSLLGQGTYEQYF. The variable domain in full, completed from reference TRBV7-6 and TRBJ2-7, reads GAGVSQSPRYKVTKRGQDVALRCDPISGHVSLYWYRQALGQGPEFLTYFNYEAQQDKSGLPNDRFSAERPEGSISTLTIQRTEQRDSAMYRCASSLLGQGTYEQYFGPGTRLTVT.

The rearrangement joins TRBV14 to TRBJ2-1, with D perhaps TRBD1 (5 bases). Per germline, CDR1 SGHDN and CDR2 FVKESK. This CDR3 has 15 residues. The V end was cut by 4 bases, the J end by 3 bases, with 13 bases between. Here the CDR3 reads CASSRGREVYNEQFF. CDR3 bases: TGTGCCAGCAGCCGGGGCAGGGAAGTCTACAATGAGCAGTTCTTC. The full variable domain, in which reference TRBV14 and TRBJ2-1 provide the parts outside the CDR3, is EAGVTQFPSHSVIEKGQTVTLRCDPISGHDNLYWYRRVMGKEIKFLLHFVKESKQDESGMPNNRFLAERTGGTYSTLKVQPAELEDSGVYFCASSRGREVYNEQFFGPGTRLTVL.

This rearrangement joins TRBV5-1 to TRBJ2-5, with a possible D match to TRBD1 (5 bases). The DNA end lines up better with TRBJ2-7; the J call may be wrong. CDR1 SGHRS and CDR2 YFSETQ come from the germline V gene. CDR3 length: 13 residues. CDR3 amino acids: CASRVGVTYEQYF. CDR3 in DNA: TGCGCCAGCAGAGTAGGGGTCACCTACGAGCAGTACTTC.

The rearrangement links TRBV11-1 to TRBJ2-1, with D perhaps matching TRBD1 or TRBD2 (5 bases each). CDR3 length: 13 residues. The V end was cut by 5 bases, the J end by 8 bases, with 13 bases between. Germline-derived CDR1 and CDR2 are SGHAT and FQDESV (reference sequence). The CDR3 coding sequence is TGTGCCAGCAGCCAGACGGGGCGACATGAGCAGTTCTTC. Translating it yields CASSQTGRHEQFF.

The rearrangement links TRBV5-1 to TRBJ2-7; the D is unclear. Germline assignment: CDR1 SGHRS and CDR2 YFSETQ. This CDR3 comprises 14 residues. Trimming took 0 bases from V and 5 from J, leaving 12 bases between them. The CDR3 DNA reads TGCGCCAGCAGCTTGGCCGCAGCCGGCGACGAGCAGTACTTC. It translates to CASSLAAAGDEQYF.